Sequencing of this T cell receptor (beta chain) was carried out in a study of blood T cell repertoires in COVID-19. Study context: From the United States, Italy and Spain came samples of acute and convalescent COVID-19.

The table came from immunoSEQ multiplex PCR; TCRdb's copy has only in-frame clones and leaves some out. The top ten hold 2% to 2.5% of the sample, which has fewer than 350,000 clones, approximately 86% seen once. Losses at the gene ends were 2 bases for V and 4 bases for J; bases not matched to a gene: 2. CDR1 KGHSH and CDR2 LQKENI come from the germline V gene. The CDR3 length is 14 residues. The sample taken for sequencing was peripheral blood. The clonotype was recovered from a woman aged 25-40 years who had recovered from COVID-19. This chain joins TRBV18 and TRBJ2-1; the match to TRBD1 covers 7 bases. CDR3 residues: CASSPDREYNEQFF. The CDR3 DNA sequence: TGTGCCAGCTCACCAGACAGGGAGTACAATGAGCAGTTCTTC.